A selection of T cell receptor beta chains follows, all from one sample in a study of T cells in narcolepsy. Sequencing used immunoSEQ multiplex PCR; TCRdb keeps in-frame clones, though not all of them. The data show tens of thousands of clones, roughly 62% seen once. Sequencing was performed on memory (CD45RA-) CD4+ T cells from blood. The receptors stem from a human donor in good health. The CDR3 runs from the conserved cysteine through the conserved F or W. Fields, in order: J gene, D gene, V gene, clone size, CDR3 DNA, CDR3 protein. The D gene is left open where the match is weak. Rows may omit the clone size; those that give it use once, few, many or a size class.

>TRBJ2-3|-|TRBV30|-
TGTGCCTGGGCGACGGGGGTGAGGACAGATACGCAGTATTTT
CAWATGVRTDTQYF
>TRBJ2-1|TRBD2|TRBV7-3|-
TGTGCCAGCGGCGCTAGCGGGGGCTACAATGAGCAGTTCTTC
CASGASGGYNEQFF
>TRBJ1-3|-|TRBV30|-
TGTGCCTGGAGTCTCGCGGGGGGTGGAAACACCATATATTTT
CAWSLAGGGNTIYF
>TRBJ2-3|TRBD2|TRBV27|-
TGTGCCAGCAGTTTAGCTAGCGGGAGCGCAGATACGCAGTATTTT
CASSLASGSADTQYF
>TRBJ1-3|TRBD1|TRBV5-1|few
TGCGCCAGCAGCTTGGCGACAGGGCACGCTGGAAACACCATATATTTT
CASSLATGHAGNTIYF
>TRBJ2-1|-|TRBV28|-
TGTGCCAGCGCACGCGGGACTCAAAATGAGCAGTTCTTC
CASARGTQNEQFF
>TRBJ1-1|-|TRBV6-5|-
TGTGCGGGCGGATTCAGTTTGAACACTGAAGCTTTCTTT
CAGGFSLNTEAFF
>TRBJ1-2|-|TRBV2|few
TGTGCCAGCCGCGGGGGAGGCCAGGTGTTCGGCTACACCTTC
CASRGGGQVFGYTF
>TRBJ1-4|-|TRBV5-1|few
TGCGCCAGCAGCTTGGGGGACTCCAATGAAAAACTGTTTTTT
CASSLGDSNEKLFF
>TRBJ2-3|TRBD2|TRBV6-5|-
TGTGCCAGCAGTCTACTAGCGGGGGGGCCGGGTACGCAGTATTTT
CASSLLAGGPGTQYF
>TRBJ2-1|TRBD2|TRBV19|-
TGTGCCAGTAGTCCCGGGACTAGCGTTCGGGAGCAGTTCTTC
CASSPGTSVREQFF
>TRBJ2-3|-|TRBV7-8|-
TGTGCCAGCAGCCCTCCCCGAGTAGGTTATACAGATACGCAGTATTTT
CASSPPRVGYTDTQYF
>TRBJ1-6|-|TRBV7-3|few
TGTGCCAGCAGCTTAACTGGACTTTCACCCCTCCACTTT
CASSLTGLSPLHF
>TRBJ2-1|-|TRBV9|-
TGTGCCAGCAGCCGAATCCTGGGCGCTGAGCAGTTCTTC
CASSRILGAEQFF
>TRBJ1-1|-|TRBV5-5|-
TGTGCCAGCAGCTGGGCAGCGAACACTGAAGCTTTCTTT
CASSWAANTEAFF
>TRBJ2-2|-|TRBV14|-
TGTGCCAGCAGCCAACGAACAGGGCGGATCGGGGAGCTGTTTTTT
CASSQRTGRIGELFF
>TRBJ1-2|-|TRBV20-1|-
TGCAGTGCCGAGTCCCCTTATGGCTACACCTTC
CSAESPYGYTF
>TRBJ2-6|-|TRBV2|-
TGTGCCAGCGGCGGGCCTGGGGCCAACGTCCTGACTTTC
CASGGPGANVLTF
>TRBJ1-2|TRBD1|TRBV4-1|-
TGCGCCAGCAGGCTGAGTGCCCGGGACAGGGGAGCGTCCCGGGGCTACACCTTC
CASRLSARDRGASRGYTF
>TRBJ1-4|-|TRBV6-1|-
TGTGCCACCGAGGGGGGACTTACAACTAATGAAAAACTGTTTTTT
CATEGGLTTNEKLFF
>TRBJ2-3|TRBD2|TRBV4-2|few
TGTGCCAGCAGCCAAGTAGCGGGTGGTGGCGGGATTAAAGATACGCAGTATTTT
CASSQVAGGGGIKDTQYF
>TRBJ1-4|-|TRBV18|-
TGTGCCAGCTCACTTGGGGCAACTAATGAAAAACTGTTTTTT
CASSLGATNEKLFF
>TRBJ2-5|TRBD2|TRBV2|-
TGTGCCAGCACTACCCTGCGGGGGTCCCAAGAGACCCAGTACTTC
CASTTLRGSQETQYF
>TRBJ2-5|-|TRBV11-2|-
TGTGCCAGCAGGGACTCGAGGGGCCAAGAGACCCAGTACTTC
CASRDSRGQETQYF
>TRBJ1-5|-|TRBV4-3|-
TGCGCCAGCAGCCAGTCCGCGGAACAGCCCCAGCATTTT
CASSQSAEQPQHF
>TRBJ1-1|-|TRBV5-8|-
TGTGCCAGCAGCTTCCGCGGACAAATGAACACTGAAGCTTTCTTT
CASSFRGQMNTEAFF
>TRBJ2-2|TRBD1|TRBV6-5|-
TGTGCCAGCACAGGGGGCACCGGGGAGCTGTTTTTT
CASTGGTGELFF
>TRBJ2-1|TRBD2|TRBV10-2|few
TGCGCCAGCAGTCCACAGACTAGCGGGAGTTACGTGTTCTTC
CASSPQTSGSYVFF
>TRBJ2-5|-|TRBV30|-
TGTGCCTGGAGCGCCGGGGCAGGTTCTCAAGAGACCCAGTACTTC
CAWSAGAGSQETQYF
>TRBJ1-6|-|TRBV28|-
TGTGCCAGCAGTCTCGGGCAGGGAGGTAATTCACCCCTCCACTTT
CASSLGQGGNSPLHF
>TRBJ1-6|TRBD1|TRBV9|-
TGTGCCAGCAGCGTAGCCCCGCAGGGGGAATCACCCCTCCACTTT
CASSVAPQGESPLHF
>TRBJ1-3|-|TRBV7-9|-
TGTGCCAGCAGCTTACAACCTCGGCCCTCTGCTGGAAACAACATATATTTT
CASSLQPRPSAGNNIYF
>TRBJ1-6|-|TRBV11-2|-
TGTGCCAGCAGCATACAGGAGGGCAATTCACCCCTCCACTTT
CASSIQEGNSPLHF
>TRBJ2-3|TRBD2|TRBV29-1|-
TGCAGCGCCCTATGGGGGACTAGTAAAGATACGCAGTATTTT
CSALWGTSKDTQYF
>TRBJ2-7|-|TRBV5-1|-
TGCGCCAGCAGCGCCAAGGCCGCTTCCAGTTCCTACGAGCAGTACTTC
CASSAKAASSSYEQYF